These 24 T cell receptor beta chains were sequenced from one sample in a study of blood T cell repertoires in COVID-19. Produced via immunoSEQ multiplex PCR; TCRdb's table is partial and in-frame only. The table has roughly 320,000 clones, around 87% seen once. Input material: peripheral blood. These receptors were obtained from a man in his 70s with acute or convalescent COVID-19.

The rearrangement joins TRBV30 to TRBJ2-7; TRBD1 might be the D (6 bases). The CDR3 totals 15 residues. CDR1 GTSNPN and CDR2 SVGIG come from the germline V gene (reference sequence). Trimming removed 2 bases at V and 3 bases at J, with 17 bases between. Here the CDR3 reads CAWSQIGTNDYEQYF. The CDR3 DNA is TGTGCCTGGAGTCAAATCGGGACAAATGACTACGAGCAGTACTTC.

The rearrangement uses TRBV29-1 and TRBJ2-1, with 9 nucleotides matching TRBD1. The germline gives CDR1 SQVTM, CDR2 ANQGSEA. J gave up 5 bases and V 5 bases, and 7 bases lay outside the gene matches. The CDR3 is 14 amino acids. CDR3 DNA sequence: TGCAGCGTTAAACAGGGGGCGAAGAACAATGAGCAGTTCTTC. This gives the protein CSVKQGAKNNEQFF.

The V gene is TRBV5-4, the J gene TRBJ2-5, with TRBD2 matching over 14 bases. CDR3 length: 17 residues. The junction had 2 bases not matched to a gene; V was cut back by 0 bases and J by 1 base. CDR1 and CDR2 (germline): SGHNT, YYREEE (reference sequence). The CDR3 is CASSLGLAGGLQETQYF. CDR3 coding DNA: TGTGCCAGCAGCTTGGGACTAGCGGGGGGGCTCCAAGAGACCCAGTACTTC. Using reference TRBV5-4 and TRBJ2-5 for the parts outside the CDR3, the full variable domain is ETGVTQSPTHLIKTRGQQVTLRCSSQSGHNTVSWYQQALGQGPQFIFQYYREEENGRGNFPPRFSGLQFPNYSSELNVNALELDDSALYLCASSLGLAGGLQETQYFGPGTRLLVL.

This clone was observed a single time. This sequence joins TRBV5-1 and TRBJ2-3, with a possible D match to TRBD2 (6 bases). The CDR3 consists of 15 residues. The V gene's germline CDR1 is SGHRS and CDR2 YFSETQ. V lost 4 bases, J lost 2 bases, and 14 bases lay in between. The CDR3 region has the DNA TGCGCCAGCAGCCTGCCGGGAGAAGTCACAGATACGCAGTATTTT. As protein: CASSLPGEVTDTQYF.

This chain joins TRBV7-2 and TRBJ2-2, with 10 bases aligning to TRBD1. CDR1 is SGHTA and CDR2 is FQGNSA in the germline V gene. This CDR3 has 15 residues. Trimming at V came to 5 bases and at J to 4 bases, leaving 4 bases not matched to a gene. The CDR3 reads CASSRQGALTGELFF. The CDR3 nucleotides are TGTGCCAGCAGCAGACAGGGGGCGCTCACCGGGGAGCTGTTTTTT.

The chain links TRBV4-1 to TRBJ1-6; 7 nucleotides agree with TRBD1. Looked up from germline, CDR1 is MGHRA and CDR2 is YSYEKL. The CDR3 consists of 19 residues. V lost 0 bases and J lost 3; bases outside the gene matches: 11. The CDR3 region is CASSQDQGRTGFYNSPLHF. The CDR3, as DNA: TGCGCCAGCAGCCAAGACCAAGGACGGACAGGATTCTATAATTCACCCCTCCACTTT.

This clone appeared a few times. V usage is TRBV7-2 and J usage is TRBJ2-1; 7 positions match TRBD2. Trimming took 2 bases from V and 7 from J; bases not matched to a gene: 5. In germline, CDR1 is SGHTA, CDR2 FQGNSA. CDR3 length equals 14 residues. CDR3 loop: CASSLSTGRNEQFF. For the CDR3, the DNA is TGTGCCAGCAGCTTAAGTACCGGGAGGAATGAGCAGTTCTTC.

The rearrangement uses TRBV23-1 and TRBJ1-5; 8 bases are shared with TRBD1. TRBV23-1 has ORF status, its function being uncertain. This CDR3 is built from 16 residues. Trimming removed 1 base from V and 3 bases from J; junction bases left unmatched: 5. This CDR3 is CASSQCRGQNNQPQHF. CDR3 DNA sequence: TGCGCCAGCAGTCAATGCAGGGGGCAGAACAATCAGCCCCAGCATTTT.

V usage is TRBV29-1 and J usage is TRBJ2-3; D possibly corresponds to TRBD2 (6 bases). From germline, CDR1 is SQVTM and CDR2 ANQGSEA. CDR3 length: 13 residues. V was cut by 6 bases and J by 2 bases, with 12 bases left in between. The CDR3 sequence: CSVSSGPTDTQYF. The DNA of the CDR3 is TGCAGCGTCAGCAGCGGGCCCACAGATACGCAGTATTTT.

The chain carries TRBV5-1 and TRBJ1-2; a weak D match, TRBD1 (6 bases). The length of the CDR3 is 14 residues. V lost 0 bases and J 5 bases, leaving 11 bases between the germline ends. From germline, CDR1 is SGHRS and CDR2 YFSETQ. The CDR3 spells CASSLGDGQYGYTF. The CDR3 DNA reads TGCGCCAGCAGCTTGGGAGACGGACAGTATGGCTACACCTTC. The variable domain in full, completed from reference TRBV5-1 and TRBJ1-2, reads KAGVTQTPRYLIKTRGQQVTLSCSPISGHRSVSWYQQTPGQGLQFLFEYFSETQRNKGNFPGRFSGRQFSNSRSEMNVSTLELGDSALYLCASSLGDGQYGYTFGSGTRLTVV.

As regards this clone: Other DNA sequences in the same sample also yield this CDR3. The rearrangement links TRBV18 to TRBJ2-5, with 12 bases lining up with TRBD1. Germline V CDR1 and CDR2: KGHSH, LQKENI. This CDR3 is 15 amino acids long. V dropped 2 bases and J dropped 4; count of bases not matched to a gene: 2. DNA of the CDR3: TGTGCCAGCTCACCAGGGACAGGGGGCAGAGAGACCCAGTACTTC. Amino acids: CASSPGTGGRETQYF. Looking up the rest from reference TRBV18 and TRBJ2-5 gives the full variable domain: NAGVMQNPRHLVRRRGQEARLRCSPMKGHSHVYWYRQLPEEGLKFMVYLQKENIIDESGMPKERFSAEFPKEGPSILRIQQVVRGDSAAYFCASSPGTGGRETQYFGPGTRLLVL.

Here the CDR3 DNA reads TGTGCCAGCAGTCTCAGCGGGGGGGCTTTCGATGAGCAGTTCTTC. It yields the protein CASSLSGGAFDEQFF. This chain connects TRBV6-5 to TRBJ2-1; 10 bases are shared with TRBD2. The CDR3 covers 15 residues. The J segment lost 8 bases and the V segment lost 5 bases, leaving 9 bases of the junction unmatched. Germline CDR1 MNHEY, CDR2 SVGAGI.

The chain carries TRBV7-2 and TRBJ2-1; D not certain. Germline values: CDR1 SGHTA, CDR2 FQGNSA. There are 14 residues in the CDR3. With 0 bases removed from V and 4 bases from J, the gap between germline ends came to 7 bases. The CDR3 here is CASSLAALYNEQFF. DNA for the CDR3: TGTGCCAGCAGCTTAGCGGCACTATACAATGAGCAGTTCTTC.

The chain uses TRBV5-4 and TRBJ2-1, with TRBD2 matching 10 bases. The CDR3 runs 17 residues. The V gene's germline CDR1 is SGHNT and CDR2 YYREEE (reference sequence). Losses at the gene ends were 1 base for V and 4 bases for J; bases not matched to a gene: 8. The CDR3: CASSLRQGTSVYNEQFF. As DNA, the CDR3 is TGTGCCAGCAGCTTGCGTCAGGGGACTAGCGTTTACAATGAGCAGTTCTTC.

This chain connects TRBV9 to TRBJ2-1, with 8 bases matching TRBD2. Trimming removed 0 bases from V and 5 bases from J; junction bases left unmatched: 7. Germline lookup yields CDR1 SGDLS and CDR2 YYNGEE. The CDR3 has 16 residues. This chain's CDR3 is CASSVGETSGHNEQFF. The CDR3 DNA reads TGTGCCAGCAGCGTAGGGGAAACTAGCGGCCACAATGAGCAGTTCTTC.

The chain carries TRBV7-9 and TRBJ1-3; D unresolved. V dropped 1 base and J dropped 0 bases, with 13 bases sitting between them. This CDR3 is 17 amino acids long. From germline, CDR1 is SEHNR and CDR2 FQNEAQ (reference sequence). As DNA, the CDR3 is TGTGCCAGCAGCTTAGGGACGGGAGTTCTCTCTGGAAACACCATATATTTT. Translating gives CASSLGTGVLSGNTIYF.

This chain connects TRBV3-1 (or the pseudogene TRBV3-2) to TRBJ2-2; D is unclear. Per the germline V gene, CDR1 is LGHDT and CDR2 is YNNKEL (reference sequence). CDR3 length: 14 amino acids. V was pared by 0 bases and J by 8 bases, with 10 bases between. This chain's CDR3 is CASSQDFPTGELFF. CDR3 DNA sequence: TGTGCCAGCAGCCAAGATTTTCCCACAGGGGAGCTGTTTTTT.

The chain couples TRBV28 to TRBJ1-2; no definite D call. The V and J ends lost 3 bases and 5 bases respectively, with 10 bases between them. The CDR3 length is 13 residues. Germline lookup yields CDR1 MDHEN and CDR2 SYDVKM. The CDR3 DNA sequence: TGTGCCAGCAGTTTTGCAGGCCCGTATGGCTACACCTTC. It encodes CASSFAGPYGYTF.

This sequence joins TRBV12-3 or TRBV12-4 and TRBJ1-3; D is undetermined. The V gene lost 3 bases and the J gene lost 4 bases, with 7 bases spanning the gap. This CDR3 region has 13 residues. For the CDR3, the DNA is TGTGCCAGCAGTTTGGGCGGGGGAAACACCATATATTTT. The encoded protein is CASSLGGGNTIYF.

The V call is TRBV28, the J call TRBJ1-2; perhaps TRBD1 as D (5 bases). Germline CDR1 MDHEN, CDR2 SYDVKM. Trimming took 6 bases from V and 6 from J, leaving 14 bases between them. CDR3 length equals 13 residues. CDR3 sequence: CASSPPGIDGYTF. DNA for the CDR3: TGTGCCAGCAGCCCCCCAGGGATTGATGGCTACACCTTC.

This clone was detected a few times. The chain couples TRBV6-5 to TRBJ2-5; D possibly corresponds to TRBD1 (5 bases). The length of the CDR3 is 13 residues. The V end was cut by 7 bases, the J end by 4 bases, with 13 bases between. Germline V gene data show CDR1 as MNHEY and CDR2 as SVGAGI. DNA for the CDR3: TGTGCCAGCACGTCCAGGGTCGGAGAGACCCAGTACTTC. Translating it yields CASTSRVGETQYF.

CDR3 amino acids: CASSASGGIYGYTF. The CDR3 DNA reads TGTGCCAGTAGTGCGTCAGGGGGCATCTATGGCTACACCTTC. The chain employs TRBV19 and TRBJ1-2, with TRBD1 matching 8 bases. Looked up from germline, CDR1 is LNHDA and CDR2 is SQIVND (reference sequence). CDR3 length: 14 amino acids. J was trimmed by 4 bases and V by 5 bases; bases with no gene match: 6.

The chain uses TRBV4-3 and TRBJ2-1; the D is unclear. V was trimmed by 1 base and J by 4 bases, leaving 11 bases between them. Germline lookup yields CDR1 LGHNA and CDR2 YSLEER. The CDR3 sequence is 15 residues long. The CDR3 DNA reads as TGCGCCAGCAGCCAAGCGGGTTCCCTTTACAATGAGCAGTTCTTC. Protein product: CASSQAGSLYNEQFF.

This sequence joins TRBV2 and TRBJ1-5; 9 nucleotides align to TRBD1. Germline trimming cut 6 bases from V and 7 bases from J; bases unmatched to any gene: 10. The germline CDR1 and CDR2 sequences are SNHLY and FYNNEI. This CDR3 has 15 amino acids. CDR3 loop: CASRWTGDRIQPQHF. The CDR3 bases are TGTGCCAGCAGATGGACAGGGGACAGAATCCAGCCCCAGCATTTT.